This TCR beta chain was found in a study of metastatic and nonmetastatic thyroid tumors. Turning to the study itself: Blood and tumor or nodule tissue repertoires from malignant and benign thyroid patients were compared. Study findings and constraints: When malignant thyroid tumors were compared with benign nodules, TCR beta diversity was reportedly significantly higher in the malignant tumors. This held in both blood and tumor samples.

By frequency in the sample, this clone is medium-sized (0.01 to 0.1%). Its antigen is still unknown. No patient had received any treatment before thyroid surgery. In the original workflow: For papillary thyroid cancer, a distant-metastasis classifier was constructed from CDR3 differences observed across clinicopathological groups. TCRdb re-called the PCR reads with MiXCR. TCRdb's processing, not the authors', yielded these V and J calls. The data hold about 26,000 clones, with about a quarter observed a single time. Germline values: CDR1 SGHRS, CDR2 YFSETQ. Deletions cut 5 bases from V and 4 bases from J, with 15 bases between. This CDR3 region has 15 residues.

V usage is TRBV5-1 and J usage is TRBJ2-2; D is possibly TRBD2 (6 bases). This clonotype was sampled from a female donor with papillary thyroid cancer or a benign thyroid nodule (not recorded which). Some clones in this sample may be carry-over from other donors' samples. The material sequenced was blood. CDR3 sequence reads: CASSPKAGSTGELFF. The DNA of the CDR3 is TGCGCCAGCAGTCCAAAAGCGGGTAGCACCGGGGAGCTGTTTTTT.